The 28 T cell receptor beta chains listed next were all sequenced from one sample in a study of response to subunit inactivated influenza vaccine. TCRdb fed the RT-PCR reads into MiXCR, producing one record per CDR3 protein. This table has hundreds of thousands of distinct CDR3 sequences, about 8% appearing once. Specimen: PBMCs from blood, collected approximately 25 months after vaccination. Receptors originate from a man between 50 and 70 years old who received an inactivated influenza vaccine.

The V gene is TRBV7-8, the J gene TRBJ2-1; possibly TRBD2 for D (6 bases). Germline V gene lookup returns CDR1 SGHVS and CDR2 FQNEAQ. The ends were cut back, 5 bases at V and 2 bases at J, with 16 bases in the middle. CDR3 length equals 16 residues. The CDR3 region has the DNA TGTGCCAGCAGCCCAAGGAGGACGGGAGCCTACAATGAGCAGTTCTTC. It specifies CASSPRRTGAYNEQFF.

This clonotype was seen more than once but under ten times. CDR3 protein: CASKREVGSNEQFF. The CDR3 DNA is TGTGCCAGCAAACGGGAGGTGGGAAGCAATGAGCAGTTCTTC. This chain uses TRBV7-9 with TRBJ2-1; 7 nucleotides line up with TRBD2. The CDR3 is made up of 14 amino acids. The germline V gene has CDR1 SEHNR and CDR2 FQNEAQ (reference sequence). Trimming cost V 7 bases and J 6 bases; bases outside gene matches: 9. Full variable domain (outside the CDR3, taken from reference TRBV7-9 and TRBJ2-1): DTGVSQNPRHKITKRGQNVTFRCDPISEHNRLYWYRQTLGQGPEFLTYFQNEAQLEKSRLLSDRFSAERPKGSFSTLEIQRTEQGDSAMYLCASKREVGSNEQFFGPGTRLTVL.

This clonotype turned up a few times. J is TRBJ2-1 and V is TRBV5-6; possible D gene TRBD1, 5 bases. The V and J ends lost 4 bases and 0 bases respectively, with 20 bases between them. The length of the CDR3 is 18 residues. Germline V lookup: CDR1 SGHDT, CDR2 YYEEEE. The CDR3 spells CASSPAPQGLISYNEQFF. The CDR3 nucleotides read TGTGCCAGCAGCCCGGCCCCGCAGGGCCTTATCTCCTACAATGAGCAGTTCTTC.

This clonotype was found a few times. The gene calls are TRBV7-9 and TRBJ2-5; 10 bases agree with TRBD2. Germline V lookup: CDR1 SEHNR, CDR2 FQNEAQ (reference sequence). The length of the CDR3 is 14 residues. V lost 3 bases, J lost 4 bases, and 2 bases stayed unmatched. CDR3 bases: TGTGCCAGCAGCTTTGGGACTAGCGCAGAGACCCAGTACTTC. Translating gives CASSFGTSAETQYF.

This chain's CDR3 is CSASARGRVNEQFF. CDR3 in DNA: TGCAGTGCTAGCGCTCGCGGAAGGGTCAATGAGCAGTTCTTC. This rearrangement joins TRBV20-1 to TRBJ2-1, with D unresolved. The CDR3 has 14 residues. CDR1 and CDR2 from the germline V gene are DFQATT and SNEGSKA (reference sequence). V was shortened by 3 bases and J by 6 bases, with 15 bases between the two germline ends.

This sequence joins TRBV6-2 or TRBV6-3 and TRBJ2-7; 10 bases fit TRBD1. The CDR3 runs to 14 residues. Germline values: CDR1 MNHEY, CDR2 SVGEGT. Trimming took 2 bases from V and 5 from J; bases not matched to a gene: 3. The DNA of the CDR3 is TGTGCCAGCAGTTACCGGGACAGGGGAGACGAGCAGTACTTC. Its translation: CASSYRDRGDEQYF.

This clonotype came up a few times. The chain links TRBV3-1 to TRBJ1-6; the D is unclear. The CDR3 contains 15 residues. V was trimmed by 4 bases and J by 5 bases, leaving 12 bases between them. Germline CDR1 is LGHDT and CDR2 is YNNKEL (reference sequence). CDR3 residues: CASSPWTADNSPLHF. CDR3 in DNA: TGTGCCAGCAGCCCTTGGACGGCTGATAATTCACCCCTCCACTTT.

This clonotype has more than one count but fewer than ten. The chain carries TRBV7-2 and TRBJ1-6, with D perhaps TRBD1 (6 bases). Trimming took 3 bases from V and 10 from J, leaving 13 bases between them. This CDR3 contains 14 residues. CDR1 and CDR2 (germline): SGHTA, FQGNSA. The CDR3 DNA sequence: TGTGCCAGCAGCTTGGGCAGGGGAGGATCACCCCTCCACTTT. It encodes CASSLGRGGSPLHF.

This chain connects TRBV7-2 to TRBJ1-2; D is ambiguous. The CDR3 is 14 residues long. Germline V gene lookup returns CDR1 SGHTA and CDR2 FQGNSA. V was shortened by 0 bases and J by 5 bases, with 10 bases between the two germline ends. The CDR3 here is CASSLAGARYGYTF. CDR3 in DNA: TGTGCCAGCAGCTTAGCTGGTGCCAGGTATGGCTACACCTTC.

Of note for this clonotype: Being one base from a much bigger clone, this may be a read error. In DNA form, the CDR3 reads TGTGCCAGCAGCCCCCGGGGGGGCCATGAGCAGTTCTTC. Amino acids: CASSPRGGHEQFF. This sequence joins TRBV7-2 and TRBJ2-1; 8 bases align to TRBD2. The CDR3 spans 13 residues. Trimming removed 5 bases from V and 8 bases from J; junction bases left unmatched: 5. Looked up from germline, CDR1 is SGHTA and CDR2 is FQGNSA.

V gene TRBV6-1 combines with J gene TRBJ2-7; TRBD1 is a possible D gene (5 bases). V shed 2 bases and J shed 2 bases, with 13 bases lying between them. Germline CDR1 is MNHNS and CDR2 is SASEGT. The CDR3 runs 15 residues. This chain's CDR3 is CASSEYRNVPYEQYF. CDR3 DNA: TGTGCCAGCAGTGAATACAGGAACGTGCCCTACGAGCAGTACTTC.

This clonotype turned up a few times. This chain uses TRBV7-8 with TRBJ2-3, with 8 nucleotides matching TRBD2. Trimming at V came to 3 bases and at J to 1 base, leaving 18 bases not matched to a gene. The CDR3 is 20 residues long. Germline CDR1 reads SGHVS; CDR2 reads FQNEAQ. The CDR3 DNA reads TGTGCCAGCAGCTTGCTCTTCAGGGGTCCTAGCGGGTTGCGCACAGATACGCAGTATTTT. Its protein is CASSLLFRGPSGLRTDTQYF.

This chain links TRBV7-8 with TRBJ2-5; D gene unclear. This CDR3 region has 12 residues. Per germline, CDR1 SGHVS and CDR2 FQNEAQ. The germline V and J ends were trimmed by 6 bases and 7 bases, with 12 bases remaining between them. CDR3 region: CASSSEVRTQYF. The CDR3 DNA is TGTGCCAGCAGTTCCGAGGTTAGGACCCAGTACTTC.

The rearrangement uses TRBV10-3 and TRBJ2-1, with no clear D. The V gene lost 3 bases and the J gene lost 8 bases, with 14 bases spanning the gap. The CDR3 has 14 residues. Per the germline V gene, CDR1 is ENHRY and CDR2 is SYGVKD. The CDR3 DNA sequence: TGTGCCATCAGTGAACCTGCTCAATACTATGAGCAGTTCTTC. Translated, it gives CAISEPAQYYEQFF.

The rearrangement links TRBV15 to TRBJ2-5; D not resolved. This CDR3 has 14 residues. Germline lookup yields CDR1 LNHNV and CDR2 YYDKDF (reference sequence). V was trimmed by 5 bases and J by 5 bases, leaving 15 bases between them. CDR3: CATSRASAGETQYF. The CDR3 bases are TGTGCCACCAGCCGCGCGAGCGCTGGGGAGACCCAGTACTTC.

This clonotype was seen at least ten times. The V and J genes are TRBV28 and TRBJ2-3, with a weak D call TRBD2 (6 bases). The CDR3 is made up of 16 amino acids. CDR1 is MDHEN and CDR2 is SYDVKM in the germline V gene. V was clipped by 6 bases and J by 0 bases, with 16 bases between them. Here the CDR3 reads CASRGDWRTSTDTQYF. The CDR3, as DNA: TGTGCCAGCAGGGGGGACTGGAGAACTAGCACAGATACGCAGTATTTT.

The chain uses TRBV7-9 and TRBJ2-7, with TRBD1 as a possible D gene (5 bases). This CDR3 has 13 amino acids. Between the trimmed V and J ends, which lost 7 bases and 1 base, there was a span of 11 bases. Germline-derived CDR1 and CDR2 are SEHNR and FQNEAQ (reference sequence). CDR3 nucleotide sequence: TGTGCCAGCACCCGAGACAGTTCCTACGAGCAGTACTTC. Its protein product is CASTRDSSYEQYF.

The sample holds a few counts of this clonotype. The chain combines TRBV29-1 with TRBJ2-7; no clear D gene. CDR1 SQVTM and CDR2 ANQGSEA come from the germline V gene. This CDR3 has 13 residues. Trimming left V 1 base short and J 5 bases short, with 12 bases between. Here the CDR3 reads CSVEGRGYDEQYF. CDR3 coding DNA: TGCAGCGTTGAAGGAAGAGGCTACGACGAGCAGTACTTC.

This clonotype has at least ten counts. This chain links TRBV7-3 with TRBJ2-2, with D unclear. The CDR3 extends over 15 amino acids. Looked up from germline, CDR1 is SGHTA and CDR2 is FQGTGA. V lost 3 bases and J lost 1, with 9 bases in between. The CDR3 sequence is CASSLGMGNTGELFF. Written as DNA, the CDR3 is TGTGCCAGCAGCTTGGGGATGGGGAACACCGGGGAGCTGTTTTTT.

This clonotype has more than one count but fewer than ten. The rearrangement links TRBV29-1 to TRBJ1-1; 8 bases line up with TRBD1. The ends lost 6 bases at V and 6 bases at J; junction bases unmatched: 3. The CDR3 has 11 residues. Germline loops: CDR1 SQVTM, CDR2 ANQGSEA. CDR3 in DNA: TGCAGCGTGGAGACAGGGGCTGAAGCTTTCTTT. Translation: CSVETGAEAFF.

This clonotype came up a few times. The chain joins TRBV29-1 to TRBJ2-7; D is undetermined. The germline V and J ends were trimmed by 6 bases and 3 bases, with 15 bases remaining between them. The CDR3 runs 13 residues. The germline CDR1 and CDR2 sequences are SQVTM and ANQGSEA. CDR3 nucleotides: TGCAGCGTAGCACATGCCGCAGACTACGAGCAGTACTTC. The encoded protein is CSVAHAADYEQYF.

V usage is TRBV5-5 and J usage is TRBJ2-1, with D hard to call. Germline V gene sequence: CDR1 SGHKS, CDR2 YYEKEE (reference sequence). The CDR3 has 13 amino acids. Trimming took 8 bases from V and 12 from J, leaving 21 bases between them. The CDR3 nucleotides are TGTGCCAGGGGCCCCGGGTGGTCTCGACTGCAGTTCTTC. This gives the protein CARGPGWSRLQFF.

This clonotype appeared a few times. The V call is TRBV7-2, the J call TRBJ2-7; 8 bases line up with TRBD1. CDR1 is SGHTA and CDR2 is FQGNSA in the germline V gene. The CDR3 spans 15 residues. Trimming removed 5 bases from V and 4 bases from J; junction bases left unmatched: 10. CDR3 coding DNA: TGTGCCAGCAGCAGAACCGGGACAGGTCGTTACGAGCAGTACTTC. Its protein is CASSRTGTGRYEQYF.

Regarding this clonotype: The junction and the germline gene differ at one end; a read error may be behind it. The chain is built from TRBV14 and TRBJ1-6, with TRBD1 matching over 9 bases. CDR1 and CDR2 (germline): SGHDN, FVKESK. This CDR3 spans 14 amino acids. The CDR3 spells CASSHGQGSSRLHF. The CDR3, as DNA: TGTGCCAGCAGCCACGGACAGGGGAGTTCACGCCTCCACTTT.

This clonotype was found a few times. The V call is TRBV20-1, the J call TRBJ1-5, with D tentatively TRBD1 (5 bases). CDR1 is DFQATT and CDR2 is SNEGSKA in the germline V gene (reference sequence). The CDR3 extends over 16 amino acids. Trimming cost V 1 base and J 2 bases, with 15 bases left between them. The CDR3 loop is CSARVIIGGGNQPQHF. The DNA for the CDR3 is TGCAGTGCTAGAGTCATTATTGGGGGTGGCAATCAGCCCCAGCATTTT.

For this clonotype: The junction differs from germline at one of its ends, possibly a read error. This chain uses TRBV2 with TRBJ1-4, with D perhaps TRBD1 (6 bases). The germline CDR1 and CDR2 sequences are SNHLY and FYNNEI. There are 13 residues in the CDR3. The CDR3 loop is CVSSDLLRGKLFF. The CDR3, as DNA: TGTGTCAGCAGTGATCTGCTCAGGGGTAAACTGTTTTTT.

This clonotype was counted ten times or more. This chain joins TRBV5-1 and TRBJ2-3; D unclear. The CDR3 has 12 amino acids. V was cut by 6 bases and J by 0 bases, with 5 bases left in between. Germline CDR1 SGHRS, CDR2 YFSETQ. DNA of the CDR3: TGCGCCAGCAACAATAGCACAGATACGCAGTATTTT. Its translation: CASNNSTDTQYF.

This clonotype was detected ten times or more. This chain uses TRBV4-3 with TRBJ2-2; D not certain. Germline CDR1 reads LGHNA; CDR2 reads YSLEER. V lost 4 bases to trimming and J lost 5 bases, with 23 bases between them. The CDR3 is 18 amino acids. CDR3: CASSPGLGTKARTGELFF. CDR3 nucleotide sequence: TGCGCCAGCAGCCCTGGTCTGGGCACGAAGGCTAGGACCGGGGAGCTGTTTTTT.